Shown below are 31 T cell receptor beta chains from a single sample sequenced in a study of response to subunit inactivated influenza vaccine. Each CDR3 protein gets one entry after TCRdb re-called the RT-PCR reads with MiXCR. This table holds about 520,000 distinct CDR3 sequences, 25% found once. Sequenced here: CD4+ T cells sorted from PBMCs, sampled roughly 5 days after vaccination. These receptors were taken from a man over 45 who received an inactivated influenza vaccine.

Only a few counts were recorded for this clonotype. The genes are TRBV28 and TRBJ2-7, with D perhaps matching TRBD2 (7 bases). Germline loops: CDR1 MDHEN, CDR2 SYDVKM. This CDR3 contains 16 residues. V gave up 3 bases and J gave up 4 bases, with 19 bases separating them. The CDR3 sequence: CASSLPGGGTGYEQYF. The CDR3 region has the DNA TGTGCCAGCAGTTTGCCGGGGGGCGGGACCGGATACGAGCAGTACTTC. The whole variable domain, filled in from reference TRBV28 and TRBJ2-7, reads DVKVTQSSRYLVKRTGEKVFLECVQDMDHENMFWYRQDPGLGLRLIYFSYDVKMKEKGDIPEGYSVSREKKERFSLILESASTNQTSMYLCASSLPGGGTGYEQYFGPGTRLTVT.

This clonotype was counted between two and nine times. The chain joins TRBV7-9 to TRBJ2-3; TRBD2 aligns across 9 bases. CDR3 length equals 17 residues. Germline V lookup: CDR1 SEHNR, CDR2 FQNEAQ (reference sequence). The V segment lost 2 bases and the J segment 1 base; nucleotides outside the gene matches: 7. The CDR3 is CASSLLVLAGRTDTQYF. CDR3 nucleotides: TGTGCCAGCAGCTTACTCGTCCTAGCGGGGCGCACAGATACGCAGTATTTT.

The chain recombines TRBV7-2 with TRBJ2-7; D remains unclear. This CDR3 contains 13 residues. Germline CDR1 is SGHTA and CDR2 is FQGNSA. V was clipped by 2 bases and J by 3 bases, with 8 bases between them. CDR3 DNA: TGTGCCAGCAGCTTATCGACGGACTACGAGCAGTACTTC. Amino acid sequence: CASSLSTDYEQYF.

The rearrangement links TRBV4-3 to TRBJ1-5; D is unclear. Germline loops: CDR1 LGHNA, CDR2 YSLEER. This CDR3 contains 15 residues. V gave up 0 bases and J gave up 6 bases, with 12 bases separating them. The CDR3 loop is CASSQDTGIPQPQHF. In DNA, the CDR3 is TGCGCCAGCAGCCAAGATACGGGGATACCTCAGCCCCAGCATTTT.

The chain recombines TRBV7-9 with TRBJ1-4, with D possibly matching TRBD1 (5 bases). This CDR3 spans 15 amino acids. Germline V gene sequence: CDR1 SEHNR, CDR2 FQNEAQ (reference sequence). The V gene lost 2 bases and the J gene lost 9 bases, with 16 bases spanning the gap. The chain's CDR3 is CASSLKGTNGKKLFF. DNA of the CDR3: TGTGCCAGCAGCTTAAAGGGGACGAATGGGAAAAAACTGTTTTTT.

In its sample, this clonotype was seen many times. The V call is TRBV7-6, the J call TRBJ2-7; 7 bases map to TRBD1. Unmatched junction bases numbered 6, after V lost 5 bases and J lost 2 bases. The CDR3 has 14 residues. CDR1 SGHVS and CDR2 FNYEAQ come from the germline V gene. The CDR3 nucleotides read TGTGCCAGCAGCCGTACCGGGACAGCCTACGAGCAGTACTTC. Translating it yields CASSRTGTAYEQYF.

This clonotype was detected a few times. The chain joins TRBV12-3 or TRBV12-4 to TRBJ2-3, with 10 bases that match TRBD2. This CDR3 has 13 residues. The ends lost 6 bases at V and 9 bases at J; junction bases unmatched: 6. CDR3 nucleotide sequence: TGTGCCAGCAGACTAGCGGGATTAGAAACGCAGTATTTT. Translating gives CASRLAGLETQYF.

The genes are TRBV2 and TRBJ2-7; TRBD1 matches at 11 bases. CDR1 and CDR2 from the germline V gene are SNHLY and FYNNEI. V gave up 9 bases and J gave up 2 bases; unmatched junction bases: 6. This CDR3 comprises 14 residues. The CDR3 region is CARNPGQGAYEQYF. The CDR3 DNA sequence: TGTGCCAGAAACCCGGGACAGGGGGCCTACGAGCAGTACTTC. The variable domain in full, completed from reference TRBV2 and TRBJ2-7, reads EPEVTQTPSHQVTQMGQEVILRCVPISNHLYFYWYRQILGQKVEFLVSFYNNEISEKSEIFDDQFSVERPDGSNFTLKIRSTKLEDSAMYFCARNPGQGAYEQYFGPGTRLTVT.

This clonotype was detected a few times. The rearrangement links TRBV29-1 to TRBJ2-5; 7 bases align to TRBD1. The ends lost 5 bases at V and 5 bases at J; junction bases unmatched: 8. The CDR3 loop spans 13 amino acids. Germline CDR1 is SQVTM and CDR2 is ANQGSEA. The CDR3 DNA is TGCAGCGTTAGGGGGCGGATCGCCGAGACCCAGTACTTC. Its translation: CSVRGRIAETQYF.

This clonotype appeared a few times. V is TRBV10-3 and J is TRBJ2-3, with D possibly being TRBD1 (6 bases). The CDR3 runs 15 residues. V lost 3 bases, J lost 1 base, and 11 bases lay in between. CDR1 ENHRY and CDR2 SYGVKD come from the germline V gene. The CDR3 loop is CAISDPRTGTDTQYF. CDR3 DNA: TGTGCCATCAGTGATCCGCGGACAGGCACAGATACGCAGTATTTT.

The chain carries TRBV28 and TRBJ2-1; possibly TRBD1 or TRBD2 for D (5 bases each). V lost 5 bases and J lost 0, with 11 bases in between. Germline V gene lookup returns CDR1 MDHEN and CDR2 SYDVKM. This CDR3 spans 15 amino acids. The CDR3 sequence is CASSRDPNSYNEQFF. The CDR3 DNA reads TGTGCCAGCAGTCGGGACCCTAACTCCTACAATGAGCAGTTCTTC.

The chain has TRBV20-1 and TRBJ2-4; D is perhaps TRBD1 or TRBD2 (5 bases each). Per germline, CDR1 DFQATT and CDR2 SNEGSKA (reference sequence). The V end lost 2 bases, the J end lost 0 bases, and 11 bases lay between the germline ends. The CDR3 is made up of 15 amino acids. The CDR3 sequence: CSARIEGRAKNIQYF. CDR3 nucleotide sequence: TGCAGTGCTAGAATTGAGGGGCGAGCCAAAAACATTCAGTACTTC.

This clonotype turned up a few times. The J gene is TRBJ2-1, the V gene TRBV12-3 or TRBV12-4; 7 positions match TRBD1. Unmatched junction bases numbered 11, after V lost 7 bases and J lost 8 bases. The CDR3 is made up of 14 amino acids. CDR3 coding DNA: TGTGCCAGCAATGTACAGGGGTTAGAGGATGAGCAGTTCTTC. Encoded protein: CASNVQGLEDEQFF.

This chain connects TRBV12-3 or TRBV12-4 to TRBJ2-3; 8 nucleotides align to TRBD1. Trimming took 4 bases from V and 1 from J; bases not matched to a gene: 4. The CDR3 totals 15 residues. CDR3 residues: CASSSRGRGTDTQYF. The CDR3 nucleotides read TGTGCCAGCAGTTCCAGGGGGCGCGGCACAGATACGCAGTATTTT.

The chain couples TRBV20-1 to TRBJ2-4; D is uncertain. The CDR3 consists of 11 residues. The V end was cut by 3 bases, the J end by 4 bases, with 4 bases between. Germline V CDR1 and CDR2: DFQATT, SNEGSKA (reference sequence). The CDR3 sequence: CSARGKNIQYF. The CDR3, as DNA: TGCAGTGCTAGGGGAAAAAACATTCAGTACTTC.

The chain employs TRBV6-1 and TRBJ1-4, with no clear D. There are 14 residues in the CDR3. Per the germline V gene, CDR1 is MNHNS and CDR2 is SASEGT. Trimming removed 8 bases from V and 4 bases from J, with 14 bases in between. The CDR3 protein is CASRRTELNEKLFF. DNA of the CDR3: TGTGCCAGCCGACGTACGGAACTTAATGAAAAACTGTTTTTT.

This chain uses TRBV5-1 with TRBJ1-4; 7 positions agree with TRBD1. The V gene end was trimmed by 4 bases and the J gene end by 7 bases; junction bases not matched to a gene: 7. CDR3 length equals 14 residues. Germline CDR1 SGHRS, CDR2 YFSETQ. The CDR3 bases are TGCGCCAGCAGCACCGACAGGGAGGGTGAAAAACTGTTTTTT. Protein: CASSTDREGEKLFF.

There are many counts of this clonotype. This rearrangement joins TRBV7-2 to TRBJ1-5; the D is unclear. The CDR3 contains 16 residues. Looked up from germline, CDR1 is SGHTA and CDR2 is FQGNSA. V was clipped by 1 base and J by 0 bases, with 10 bases between them. The chain's CDR3 is CASSLGSGFSNQPQHF. Here the CDR3 DNA reads TGTGCCAGCAGCTTAGGCTCCGGATTTAGCAATCAGCCCCAGCATTTT.

The rearrangement uses TRBV12-3 or TRBV12-4 and TRBJ2-7, with a possible D match to TRBD2 (6 bases). Trimming removed 6 bases at V and 4 bases at J, with 16 bases between. The CDR3 has 14 residues. The CDR3, as DNA: TGTGCCAGCAGCCAGGGACTCGGTGGTTACGAGCAGTACTTC. Translated: CASSQGLGGYEQYF.

A few counts support this clonotype. The CDR3 sequence: CSASIGQGPYEQYF. In DNA form, the CDR3 reads TGCAGTGCTAGCATCGGACAGGGACCCTACGAGCAGTACTTC. The genes are TRBV20-1 and TRBJ2-7, with 8 bases identical to TRBD1. Unmatched junction bases numbered 6, after V lost 3 bases and J lost 2 bases. This CDR3 comprises 14 residues. CDR1 and CDR2 (germline): DFQATT, SNEGSKA (reference sequence).

The J gene is TRBJ2-7, the V gene TRBV7-2; 7 nucleotides line up with TRBD2. Germline values: CDR1 SGHTA, CDR2 FQGNSA. CDR3 length: 14 amino acids. Trimming at V came to 5 bases and at J to 3 bases, leaving 7 bases not matched to a gene. CDR3 residues: CASSSRTSFYEQYF. The CDR3 DNA follows: TGTGCCAGCAGCAGCCGGACTAGTTTCTACGAGCAGTACTTC.

This clonotype was detected once. This rearrangement joins TRBV5-1 to TRBJ1-1; 9 bases fit TRBD1. V shed 3 bases, J shed 5 bases, and the junction held 8 bases outside the gene matches. Germline CDR1 is SGHRS and CDR2 is YFSETQ. The CDR3 has 15 amino acids. CDR3 bases: TGCGCCAGCAGCTGGGGGACAGGGAGGAATACTGAAGCTTTCTTT. It yields the protein CASSWGTGRNTEAFF.

The chain has TRBV20-1 and TRBJ1-1; 8 nucleotides align to TRBD1. The length of the CDR3 is 15 residues. CDR1 and CDR2 (germline): DFQATT, SNEGSKA (reference sequence). Trimming at V came to 6 bases and at J to 5 bases, leaving 14 bases not matched to a gene. The CDR3 DNA is TGCAGTGCAAAGGACAGGGTTACCCTTGCGACTGAAGCTTTCTTT. Translation: CSAKDRVTLATEAFF.

This clonotype has ten or more counts. The chain recombines TRBV20-1 with TRBJ2-7, with 9 bases identical to TRBD2. This CDR3 has 14 residues. The junction had 5 bases not matched to a gene; V was cut back by 3 bases and J by 2 bases. Germline V gene lookup returns CDR1 DFQATT and CDR2 SNEGSKA (reference sequence). DNA of the CDR3: TGCAGTGCTAGTCCGACTAGCGGCCCCTACGAGCAGTACTTC. It codes for CSASPTSGPYEQYF.

This clonotype was seen a few times. This chain links TRBV7-2 with TRBJ2-7; 8 nucleotides line up with TRBD1. Per germline, CDR1 SGHTA and CDR2 FQGNSA. V lost 5 bases, J lost 2 bases, and 8 bases stayed unmatched. The CDR3 is made up of 15 amino acids. CDR3 DNA sequence: TGTGCCAGCAGCCAACAGACAGGGGCCACCTACGAGCAGTACTTC. As protein: CASSQQTGATYEQYF.

The chain carries TRBV5-1 and TRBJ2-1, with TRBD2 matching over 14 bases. CDR3 length: 19 residues. With 2 bases clipped from V and 1 base from J, the junction kept 8 bases outside the gene matches. CDR1 SGHRS and CDR2 YFSETQ come from the germline V gene. CDR3 residues: CASSFRLAGGPQSYNEQFF. Here the CDR3 DNA reads TGCGCCAGCAGCTTCCGACTAGCGGGGGGGCCACAGTCCTACAATGAGCAGTTCTTC.

This rearrangement joins TRBV6-5 to TRBJ1-2; the D gene is possibly TRBD1 (5 bases). Germline CDR1 and CDR2: MNHEY and SVGAGI. V was clipped by 2 bases and J by 0 bases, with 10 bases between them. The CDR3 contains 15 residues. The CDR3 here is CASSYSRGTNYGYTF. The CDR3, as DNA: TGTGCCAGCAGTTACAGTAGGGGAACTAACTATGGCTACACCTTC.

This clonotype was counted only a few times. The chain combines TRBV5-1 with TRBJ2-1, with TRBD2 identical over 10 bases. V was pared by 0 bases and J by 15 bases, with 9 bases of the junction left unmatched. Germline assignment: CDR1 SGHRS and CDR2 YFSETQ. The CDR3 consists of 14 residues. In nucleotides, the CDR3 is TGCGCCAGCAGCTTGGATGGTAGCGGGAGGTTCCCGTTCTTC. It translates to CASSLDGSGRFPFF.

The gene calls are TRBV28 and TRBJ2-5; weak D call: TRBD2 (6 bases). This CDR3 region has 14 residues. The germline V gene has CDR1 MDHEN and CDR2 SYDVKM. V shed 5 bases and J shed 5 bases, with 15 bases lying between them. The CDR3 here is CASSRDSRRETQYF. CDR3 DNA sequence: TGTGCCAGCAGTCGGGACTCCCGGAGGGAGACCCAGTACTTC.

The V gene is TRBV7-2, the J gene TRBJ2-1; D not resolved. V was pared by 2 bases and J by 8 bases, with 13 bases between. Germline CDR1 and CDR2: SGHTA and FQGNSA. CDR3 length equals 14 residues. The CDR3 DNA follows: TGTGCCAGCAGCTTAAATCCGGCCGCGCATGAGCAGTTCTTC. This gives the protein CASSLNPAAHEQFF. The variable domain in full, with the rest retrieved from reference TRBV7-2 and TRBJ2-1, is GAGVSQSPSNKVTEKGKDVELRCDPISGHTALYWYRQSLGQGLEFLIYFQGNSAPDKSGLPSDRFSAERTGGSVSTLTIQRTQQEDSAVYLCASSLNPAAHEQFFGPGTRLTVL.

This clonotype was seen a few times. The chain is built from TRBV20-1 and TRBJ2-1; TRBD2 matches 15 bases. Trimming took 6 bases from V and 8 from J; bases not matched to a gene: 11. The CDR3 covers 16 residues. Germline lookup yields CDR1 DFQATT and CDR2 SNEGSKA (reference sequence). This CDR3 reads CSARRGLAGGQYEQFF. The DNA for the CDR3 is TGCAGTGCGCGTAGAGGACTAGCGGGGGGGCAGTATGAGCAGTTCTTC.